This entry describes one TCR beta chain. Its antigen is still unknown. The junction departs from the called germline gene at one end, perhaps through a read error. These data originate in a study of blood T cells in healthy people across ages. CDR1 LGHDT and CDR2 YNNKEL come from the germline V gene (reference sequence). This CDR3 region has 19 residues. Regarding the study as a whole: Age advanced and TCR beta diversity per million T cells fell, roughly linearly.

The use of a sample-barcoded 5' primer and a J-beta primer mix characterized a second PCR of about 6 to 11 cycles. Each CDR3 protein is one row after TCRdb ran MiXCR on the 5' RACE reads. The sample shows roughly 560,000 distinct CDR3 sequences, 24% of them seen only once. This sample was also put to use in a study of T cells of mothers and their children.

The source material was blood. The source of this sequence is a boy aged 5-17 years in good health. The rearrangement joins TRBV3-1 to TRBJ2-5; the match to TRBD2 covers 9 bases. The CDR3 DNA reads TGTGCCAGCAGCCCACAACTAAGCGGGGGGCCCAGCTCCTACAATGAGCAGATCTTC. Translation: CASSPQLSGGPSSYNEQIF.